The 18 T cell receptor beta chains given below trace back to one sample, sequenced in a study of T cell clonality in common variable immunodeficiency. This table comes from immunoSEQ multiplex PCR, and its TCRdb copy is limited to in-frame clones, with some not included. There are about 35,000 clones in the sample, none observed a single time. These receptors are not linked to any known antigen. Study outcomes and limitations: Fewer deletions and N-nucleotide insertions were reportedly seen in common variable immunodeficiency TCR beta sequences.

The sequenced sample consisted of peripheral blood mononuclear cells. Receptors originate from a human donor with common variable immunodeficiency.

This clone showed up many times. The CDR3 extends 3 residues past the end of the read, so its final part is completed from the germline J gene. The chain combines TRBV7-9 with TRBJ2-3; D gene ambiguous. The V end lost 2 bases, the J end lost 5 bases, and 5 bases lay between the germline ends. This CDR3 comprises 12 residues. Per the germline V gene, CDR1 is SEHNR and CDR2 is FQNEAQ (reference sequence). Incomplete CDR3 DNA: TGTGCCAGCAGCTTACCCCTAGATACG. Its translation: CASSLPLDT. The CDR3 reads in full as CASSLPLDTQYF.

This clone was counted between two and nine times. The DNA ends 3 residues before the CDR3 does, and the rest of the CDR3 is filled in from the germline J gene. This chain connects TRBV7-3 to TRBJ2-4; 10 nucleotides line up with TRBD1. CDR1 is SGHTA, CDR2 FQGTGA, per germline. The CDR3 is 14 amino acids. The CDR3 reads CASSLGTGVGIQYF. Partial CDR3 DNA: TGTGCCAGCAGCTTAGGGACAGGGGTTGGAATT.

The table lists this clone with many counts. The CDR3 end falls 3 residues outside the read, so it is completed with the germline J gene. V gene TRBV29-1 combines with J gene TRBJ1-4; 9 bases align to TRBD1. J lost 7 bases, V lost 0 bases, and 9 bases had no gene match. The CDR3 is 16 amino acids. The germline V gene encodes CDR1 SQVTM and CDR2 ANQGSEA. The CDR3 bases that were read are TGCAGCGTTGAAGATTTGTCGGGACAGGGAGGTGAAAAA. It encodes CSVEDLSGQGGEK. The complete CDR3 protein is CSVEDLSGQGGEKLFF.

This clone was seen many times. The CDR3 reads CASSPQGPRRDNEQFF. The CDR3 DNA, read in part, is TGTGCCAGCTCACCACAGGGGCCTCGGAGGGACAATGAG. This chain joins TRBV18 and TRBJ2-1; the D gene is possibly TRBD2 (6 bases). The read ends 3 residues early relative to the CDR3; the germline J gene fills the gap. V lost 1 base, J lost 5 bases, and 15 bases lay in between. Germline lookup yields CDR1 KGHSH and CDR2 LQKENI. The CDR3 is made up of 16 amino acids.

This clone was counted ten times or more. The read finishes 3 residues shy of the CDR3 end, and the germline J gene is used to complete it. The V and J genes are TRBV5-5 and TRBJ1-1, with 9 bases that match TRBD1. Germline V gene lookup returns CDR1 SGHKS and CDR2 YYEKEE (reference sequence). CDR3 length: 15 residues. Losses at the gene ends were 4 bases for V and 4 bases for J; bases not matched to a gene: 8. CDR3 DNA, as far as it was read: TGTGCCAGCAGCACGGGGACAGGGTGGTCCACTGAA. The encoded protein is CASSTGTGWSTE. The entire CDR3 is CASSTGTGWSTEAFF. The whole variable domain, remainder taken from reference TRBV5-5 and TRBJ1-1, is DAGVTQSPTHLIKTRGQQVTLRCSPISGHKSVSWYQQVLGQGPQFIFQYYEKEERGRGNFPDRFSARQFPNYSSELNVNALLLGDSALYLCASSTGTGWSTEAFFGQGTRLTVV.

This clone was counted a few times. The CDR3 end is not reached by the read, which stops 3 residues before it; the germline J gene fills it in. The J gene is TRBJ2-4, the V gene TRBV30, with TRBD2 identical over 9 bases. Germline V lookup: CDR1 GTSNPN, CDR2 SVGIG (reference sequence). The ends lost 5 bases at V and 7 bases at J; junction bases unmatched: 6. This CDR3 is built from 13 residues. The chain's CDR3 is CAWEAGGHNIQYF. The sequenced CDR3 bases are TGTGCCTGGGAGGCGGGAGGGCACAACATT.

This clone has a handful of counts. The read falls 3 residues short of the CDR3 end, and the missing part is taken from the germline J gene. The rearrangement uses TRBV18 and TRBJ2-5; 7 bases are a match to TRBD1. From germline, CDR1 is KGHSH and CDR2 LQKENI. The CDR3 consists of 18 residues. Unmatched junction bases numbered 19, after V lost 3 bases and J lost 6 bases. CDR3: CASSPRQGAIRGNQTQYF. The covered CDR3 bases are TGTGCCAGCTCACCGCGACAGGGTGCGATAAGGGGCAATCAGACC.

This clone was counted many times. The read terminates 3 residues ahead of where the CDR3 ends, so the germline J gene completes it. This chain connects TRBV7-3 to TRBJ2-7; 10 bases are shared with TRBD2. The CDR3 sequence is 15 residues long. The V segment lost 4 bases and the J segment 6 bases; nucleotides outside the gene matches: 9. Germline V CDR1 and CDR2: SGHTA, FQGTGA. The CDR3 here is CASSSLGGLAAEQYF. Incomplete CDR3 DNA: TGTGCCAGCAGCTCCTTAGGCGGACTAGCGGCCGAG.

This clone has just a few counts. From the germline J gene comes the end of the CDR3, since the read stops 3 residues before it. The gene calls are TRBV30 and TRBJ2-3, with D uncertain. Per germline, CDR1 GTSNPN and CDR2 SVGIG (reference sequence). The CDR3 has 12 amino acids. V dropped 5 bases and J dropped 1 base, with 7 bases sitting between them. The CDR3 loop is CAWGGGTDTQYF. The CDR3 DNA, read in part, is TGTGCCTGGGGCGGAGGCACAGATACG.

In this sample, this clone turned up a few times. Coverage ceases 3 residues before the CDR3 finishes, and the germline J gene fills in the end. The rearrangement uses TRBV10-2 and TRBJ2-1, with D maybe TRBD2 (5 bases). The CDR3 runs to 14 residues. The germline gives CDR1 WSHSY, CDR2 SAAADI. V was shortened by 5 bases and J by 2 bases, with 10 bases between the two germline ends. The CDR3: CASSISGTYNEQFF. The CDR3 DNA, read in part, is TGCGCCAGCAGTATAAGCGGAACCTACAATGAG.

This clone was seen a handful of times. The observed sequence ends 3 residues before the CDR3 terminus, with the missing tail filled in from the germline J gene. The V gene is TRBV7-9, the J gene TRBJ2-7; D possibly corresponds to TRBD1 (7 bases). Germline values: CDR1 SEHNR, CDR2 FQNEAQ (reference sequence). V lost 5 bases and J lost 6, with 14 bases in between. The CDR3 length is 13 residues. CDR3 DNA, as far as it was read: TGTGCCAGCAGCCCTGGACAGGAGGGCGAG. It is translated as CASSPGQEGE. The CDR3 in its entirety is CASSPGQEGEQYF.

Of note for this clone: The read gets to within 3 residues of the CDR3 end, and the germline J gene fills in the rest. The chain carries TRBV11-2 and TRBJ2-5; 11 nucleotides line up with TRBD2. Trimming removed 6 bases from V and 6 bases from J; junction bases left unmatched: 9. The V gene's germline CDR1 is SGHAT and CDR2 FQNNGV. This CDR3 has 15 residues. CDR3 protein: CASSYIAGGGQTQYF. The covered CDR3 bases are TGTGCCAGCAGTTACATAGCGGGAGGGGGACAGACC.

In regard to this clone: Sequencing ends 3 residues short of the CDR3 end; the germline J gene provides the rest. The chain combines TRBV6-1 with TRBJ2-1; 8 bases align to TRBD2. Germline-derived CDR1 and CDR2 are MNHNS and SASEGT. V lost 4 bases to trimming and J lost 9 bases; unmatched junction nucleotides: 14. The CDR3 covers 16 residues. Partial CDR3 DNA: TGTGCCAGCAGTGGGCGGCCGGGGACTAGTTTAAGTGAG. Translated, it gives CASSGRPGTSLSE. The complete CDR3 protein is CASSGRPGTSLSEQFF.

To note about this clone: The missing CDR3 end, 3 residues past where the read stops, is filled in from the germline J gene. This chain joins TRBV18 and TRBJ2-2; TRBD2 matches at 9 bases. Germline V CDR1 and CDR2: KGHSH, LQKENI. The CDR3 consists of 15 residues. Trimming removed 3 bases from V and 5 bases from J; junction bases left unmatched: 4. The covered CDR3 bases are TGTGCCAGCTCACCTAGCGGGAGAGGAACCGGGGAG. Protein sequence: CASSPSGRGTGE. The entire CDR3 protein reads CASSPSGRGTGELFF.

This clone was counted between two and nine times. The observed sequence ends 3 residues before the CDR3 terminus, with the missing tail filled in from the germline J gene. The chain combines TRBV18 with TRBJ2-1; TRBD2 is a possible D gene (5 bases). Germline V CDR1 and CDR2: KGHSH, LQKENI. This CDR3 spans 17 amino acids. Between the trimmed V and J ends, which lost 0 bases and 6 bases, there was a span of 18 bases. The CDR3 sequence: CASSPPSGSLAANEQFF. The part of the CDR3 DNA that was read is TGTGCCAGCTCACCACCGTCGGGGAGCCTAGCCGCCAATGAG.

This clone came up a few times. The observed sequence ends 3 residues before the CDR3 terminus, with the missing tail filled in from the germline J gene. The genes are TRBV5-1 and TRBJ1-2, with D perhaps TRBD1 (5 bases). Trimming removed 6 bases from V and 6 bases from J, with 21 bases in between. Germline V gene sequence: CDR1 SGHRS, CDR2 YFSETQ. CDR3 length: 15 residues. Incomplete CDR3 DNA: TGCGCCAGCACCCTTTGGGGGGAAGATTCGGATGGC. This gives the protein CASTLWGEDSDG. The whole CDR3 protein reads CASTLWGEDSDGYTF.

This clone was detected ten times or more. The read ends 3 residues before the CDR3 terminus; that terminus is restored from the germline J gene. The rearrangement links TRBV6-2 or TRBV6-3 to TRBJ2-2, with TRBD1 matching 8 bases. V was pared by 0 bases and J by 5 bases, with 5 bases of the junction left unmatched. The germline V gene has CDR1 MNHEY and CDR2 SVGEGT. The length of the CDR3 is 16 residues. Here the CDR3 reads CASSYSSRGRTGELFF. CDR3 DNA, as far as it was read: TGTGCCAGCAGTTACTCTTCCAGGGGGCGAACCGGGGAG.

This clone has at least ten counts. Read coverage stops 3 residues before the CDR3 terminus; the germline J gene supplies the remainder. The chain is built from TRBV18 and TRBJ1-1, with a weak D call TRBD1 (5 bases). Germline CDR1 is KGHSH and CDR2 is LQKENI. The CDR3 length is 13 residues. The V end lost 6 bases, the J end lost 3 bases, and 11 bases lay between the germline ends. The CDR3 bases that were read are TGTGCCAGCTCGCCGGACATGGACACTGAA. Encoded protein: CASSPDMDTE. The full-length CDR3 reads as CASSPDMDTEAFF.